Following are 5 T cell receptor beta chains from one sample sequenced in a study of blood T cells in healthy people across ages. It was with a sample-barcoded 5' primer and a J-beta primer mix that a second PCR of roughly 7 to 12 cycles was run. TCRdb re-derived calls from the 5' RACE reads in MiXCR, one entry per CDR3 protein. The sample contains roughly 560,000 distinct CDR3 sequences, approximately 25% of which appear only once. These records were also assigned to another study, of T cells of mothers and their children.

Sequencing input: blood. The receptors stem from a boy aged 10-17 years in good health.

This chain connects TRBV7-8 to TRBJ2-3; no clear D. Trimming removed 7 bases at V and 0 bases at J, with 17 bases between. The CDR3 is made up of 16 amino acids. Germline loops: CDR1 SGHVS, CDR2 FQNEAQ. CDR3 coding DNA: TGTGCCAGCAAGACCGGAGTTTTTCTAAGCACAGATACGCAGTATTTT. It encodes CASKTGVFLSTDTQYF.

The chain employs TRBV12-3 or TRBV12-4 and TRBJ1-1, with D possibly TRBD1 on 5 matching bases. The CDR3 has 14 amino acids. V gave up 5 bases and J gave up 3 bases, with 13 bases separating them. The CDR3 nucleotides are TGTGCCAGCAGTATCGCGGGGGTCGACACTGAAGCTTTCTTT. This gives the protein CASSIAGVDTEAFF.

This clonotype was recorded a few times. In DNA, the CDR3 is TGTGCCAGCAGCTTAGGGGGAGCGGGATTTGTACCGTACGAGCAGTACTTC. This gives the protein CASSLGGAGFVPYEQYF. The chain recombines TRBV11-1 with TRBJ2-7; 7 bases agree with TRBD2. There are 17 residues in the CDR3. The germline CDR1 and CDR2 sequences are SGHAT and FQDESV (reference sequence). V gave up 1 base and J gave up 4 bases; unmatched junction bases: 13.

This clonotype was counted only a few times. The CDR3 loop reads CASSPRPDEQFF. The CDR3 DNA reads TGTGCCAGCAGCCCCCGTCCAGATGAGCAGTTCTTC. The gene calls are TRBV2 and TRBJ2-1; D not resolved. This CDR3 has 12 residues. Germline V gene lookup returns CDR1 SNHLY and CDR2 FYNNEI. The V and J ends lost 6 bases and 8 bases respectively, with 11 bases between them.

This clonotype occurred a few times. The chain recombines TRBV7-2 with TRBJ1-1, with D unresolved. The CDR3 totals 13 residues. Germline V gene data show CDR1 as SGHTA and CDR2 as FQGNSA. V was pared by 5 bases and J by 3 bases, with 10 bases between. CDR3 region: CASSLTEDTEAFF. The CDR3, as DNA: TGTGCCAGCAGCCTAACCGAGGACACTGAAGCTTTCTTT.